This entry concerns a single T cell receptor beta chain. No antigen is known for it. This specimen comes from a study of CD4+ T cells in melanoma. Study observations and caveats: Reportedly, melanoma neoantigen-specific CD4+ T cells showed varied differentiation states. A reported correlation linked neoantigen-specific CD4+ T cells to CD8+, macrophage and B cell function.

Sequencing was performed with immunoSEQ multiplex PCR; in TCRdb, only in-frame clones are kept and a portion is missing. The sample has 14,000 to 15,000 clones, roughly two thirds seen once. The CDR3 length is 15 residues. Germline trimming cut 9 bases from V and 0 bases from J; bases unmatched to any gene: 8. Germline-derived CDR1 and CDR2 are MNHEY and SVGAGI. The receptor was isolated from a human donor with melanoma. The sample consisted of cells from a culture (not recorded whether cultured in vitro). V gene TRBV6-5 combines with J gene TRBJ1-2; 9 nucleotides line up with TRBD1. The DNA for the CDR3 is TGTGCCAGTCGGACAGGGGCTTCAGCTAACTATGGCTACACCTTC. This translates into CASRTGASANYGYTF.